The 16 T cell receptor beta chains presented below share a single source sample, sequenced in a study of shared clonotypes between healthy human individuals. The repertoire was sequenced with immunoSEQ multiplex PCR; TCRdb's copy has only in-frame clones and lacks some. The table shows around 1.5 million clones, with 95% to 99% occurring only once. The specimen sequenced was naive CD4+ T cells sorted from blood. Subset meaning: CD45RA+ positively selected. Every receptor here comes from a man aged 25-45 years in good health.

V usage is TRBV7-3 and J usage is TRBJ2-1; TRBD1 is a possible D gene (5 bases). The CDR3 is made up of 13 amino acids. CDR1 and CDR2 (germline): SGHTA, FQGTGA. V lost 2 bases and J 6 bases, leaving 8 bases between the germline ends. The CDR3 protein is CASSLGAGNEQFF. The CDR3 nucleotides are TGTGCCAGCAGCTTAGGGGCAGGCAATGAGCAGTTCTTC.

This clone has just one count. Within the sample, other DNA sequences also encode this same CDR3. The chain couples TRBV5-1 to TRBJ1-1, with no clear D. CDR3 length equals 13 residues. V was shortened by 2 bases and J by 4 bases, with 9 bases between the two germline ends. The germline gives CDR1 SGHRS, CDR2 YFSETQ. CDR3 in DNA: TGCGCCAGCAGCTTCGAGGGAAGCACTGAAGCTTTCTTT. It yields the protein CASSFEGSTEAFF.

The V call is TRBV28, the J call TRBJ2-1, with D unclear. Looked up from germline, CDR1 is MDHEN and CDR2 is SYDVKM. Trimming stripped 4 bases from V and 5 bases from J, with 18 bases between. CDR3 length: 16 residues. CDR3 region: CASSYNRGGGHNEQFF. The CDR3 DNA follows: TGTGCCAGCAGTTATAACCGCGGTGGTGGGCACAATGAGCAGTTCTTC. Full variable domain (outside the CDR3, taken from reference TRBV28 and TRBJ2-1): DVKVTQSSRYLVKRTGEKVFLECVQDMDHENMFWYRQDPGLGLRLIYFSYDVKMKEKGDIPEGYSVSREKKERFSLILESASTNQTSMYLCASSYNRGGGHNEQFFGPGTRLTVL.

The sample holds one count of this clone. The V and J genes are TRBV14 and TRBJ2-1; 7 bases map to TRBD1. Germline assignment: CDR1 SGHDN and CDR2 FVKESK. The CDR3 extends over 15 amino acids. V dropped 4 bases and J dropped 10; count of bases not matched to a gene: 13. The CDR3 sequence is CASSPLHEGGREQFF. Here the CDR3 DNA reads TGTGCCAGCAGCCCCCTCCACGAAGGGGGCAGGGAGCAGTTCTTC.

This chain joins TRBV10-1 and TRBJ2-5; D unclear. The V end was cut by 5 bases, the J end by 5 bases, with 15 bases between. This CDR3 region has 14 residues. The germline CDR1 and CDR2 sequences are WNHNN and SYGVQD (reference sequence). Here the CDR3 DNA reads TGCGCCAGCAGTCAGGCTCCTCTAGGGGAGACCCAGTACTTC. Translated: CASSQAPLGETQYF.

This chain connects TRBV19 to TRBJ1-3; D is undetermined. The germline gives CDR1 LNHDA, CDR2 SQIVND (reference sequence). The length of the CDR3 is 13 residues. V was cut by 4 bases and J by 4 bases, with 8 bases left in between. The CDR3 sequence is CASSTSRGNTIYF. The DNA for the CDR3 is TGTGCCAGTAGTACCTCGCGGGGAAACACCATATATTTT.

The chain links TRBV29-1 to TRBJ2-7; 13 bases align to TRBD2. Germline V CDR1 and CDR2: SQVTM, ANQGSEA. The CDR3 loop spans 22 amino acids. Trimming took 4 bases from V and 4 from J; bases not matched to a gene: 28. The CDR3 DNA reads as TGCAGCGTTGCACCTAGGTTGAAAGGAGGTAGGACTAGCGGGAGCCTTAGGTACGAGCAGTACTTC. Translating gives CSVAPRLKGGRTSGSLRYEQYF.

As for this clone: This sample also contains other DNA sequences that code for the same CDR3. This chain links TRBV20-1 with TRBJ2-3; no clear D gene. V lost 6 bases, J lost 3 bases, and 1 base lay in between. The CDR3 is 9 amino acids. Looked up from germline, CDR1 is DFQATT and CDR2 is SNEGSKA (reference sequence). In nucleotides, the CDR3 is TGCAGTGCAACAGATACGCAGTATTTT. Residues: CSATDTQYF.

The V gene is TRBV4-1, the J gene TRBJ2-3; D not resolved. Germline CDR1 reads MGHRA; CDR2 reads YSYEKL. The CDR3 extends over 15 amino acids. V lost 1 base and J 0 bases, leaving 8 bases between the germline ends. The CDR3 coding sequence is TGCGCCAGCAGCCAAGGGGTCTCTAGCACAGATACGCAGTATTTT. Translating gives CASSQGVSSTDTQYF.

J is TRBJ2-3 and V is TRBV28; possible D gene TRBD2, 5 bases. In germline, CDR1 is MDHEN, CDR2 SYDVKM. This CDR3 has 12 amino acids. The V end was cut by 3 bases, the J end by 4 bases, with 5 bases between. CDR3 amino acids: CASSLGADTQYF. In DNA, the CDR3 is TGTGCCAGCAGTTTGGGAGCAGATACGCAGTATTTT.

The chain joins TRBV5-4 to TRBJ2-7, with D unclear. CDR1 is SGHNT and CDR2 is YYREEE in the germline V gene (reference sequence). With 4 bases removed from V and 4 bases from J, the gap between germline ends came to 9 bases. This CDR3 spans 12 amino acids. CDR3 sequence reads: CASSIRPYEQYF. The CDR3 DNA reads TGTGCCAGCAGCATTAGACCATACGAGCAGTACTTC.

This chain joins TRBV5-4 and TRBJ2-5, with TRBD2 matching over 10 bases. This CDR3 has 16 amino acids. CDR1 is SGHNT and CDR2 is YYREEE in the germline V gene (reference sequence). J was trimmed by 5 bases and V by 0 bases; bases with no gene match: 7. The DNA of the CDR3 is TGTGCCAGCAGCTTGGTTCCTAGCGGGAGACGCGAGACCCAGTACTTC. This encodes CASSLVPSGRRETQYF.

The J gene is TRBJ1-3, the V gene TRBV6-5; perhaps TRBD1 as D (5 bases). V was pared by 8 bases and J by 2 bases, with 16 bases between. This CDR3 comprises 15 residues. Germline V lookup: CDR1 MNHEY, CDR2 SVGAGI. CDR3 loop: CASGGWVSPGNTIYF. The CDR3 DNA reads TGTGCCAGCGGGGGGTGGGTTAGCCCTGGAAACACCATATATTTT.

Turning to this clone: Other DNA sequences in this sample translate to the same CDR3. The CDR3 region is CASSLVDTGELFF. CDR3 DNA: TGTGCCAGCAGCTTGGTTGACACCGGGGAGCTGTTTTTT. The rearrangement links TRBV5-4 to TRBJ2-2; D is unclear. Between the trimmed V and J ends, which lost 0 bases and 3 bases, there was a span of 3 bases. The CDR3 covers 13 residues. Germline CDR1 is SGHNT and CDR2 is YYREEE (reference sequence).

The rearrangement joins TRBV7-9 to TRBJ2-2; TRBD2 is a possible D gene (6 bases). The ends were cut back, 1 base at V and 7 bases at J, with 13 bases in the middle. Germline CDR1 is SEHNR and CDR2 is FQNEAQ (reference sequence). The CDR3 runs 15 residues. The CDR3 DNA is TGTGCCAGCAGCTTAGGGGCTAGCGTCGTCGGGGAGCTGTTTTTT. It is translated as CASSLGASVVGELFF.

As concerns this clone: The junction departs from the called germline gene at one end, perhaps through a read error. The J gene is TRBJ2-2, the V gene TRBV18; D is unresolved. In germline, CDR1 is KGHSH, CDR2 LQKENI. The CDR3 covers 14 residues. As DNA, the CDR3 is TGTGCCAGCTCCCCACCTTCGGTGTCCGGGGAGCTGTTTTTT. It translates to CASSPPSVSGELFF.